Given below is one T cell receptor beta chain in context. This clonotype showed up just a few times. The antigen it recognizes is unknown. Base qualities are not recorded, but no much larger clone differs from it by a single base. V is cut by 3 bases and J by 5 bases, and the space between the germline ends is 18 bases. There are 16 amino acids in the CDR3, from cysteine to phenylalanine inclusive. The kept DNA is CDR3 alone, 48 bases in frame from the first base. CDR1 and CDR2, per the germline V gene, are SGHVS and FQNEAQ. The data originate from a study of T cell repertoires in cytomegalovirus infection (dated by TCRdb to between 2018 and 2021). As for the study more broadly: Alongside well-studied HLA-B-restricted epitopes, the peptide stimulations were aimed at recently identified HLA-C-restricted CMV epitopes, whose presentation resists viral immunomodulation. Donor HLA type was relevant to the analysis, as public TCR beta signatures indicated carriage of CMV infection together with the matching HLA type. Study-wide conclusions, independent of this receptor: In both this cohort and an independent cohort of some 350 donors, the cumulative frequency of public TCR beta family members distinguished carriers of CMV infection plus the relevant HLA type. In the ex vivo response, HLA-C-restricted CMV-specific TCR beta clonotypes were dominant, and in two of eight donors the single most frequent clonotype came from this HLA-C-restricted group.

In light of the paper, this sample's treatment or condition label describes: in vitro stimulation with specific CMV peptide epitopes to enrich CMV-specific T cells. Sequencing instrument: Illumina HiSeq 1500. In-frame beta chains were kept once TCRdb had trimmed the public reads at Q25 with fastp and called clones with MiXCR. Merged by CDR3 protein, the rows form single entries marked with the most common genes and DNA. A total of approximately 590,000 distinct CDR3 sequences appear in this sample, roughly 42% of them only once. The ten largest clones capture more than 40% of the sample. The chain uses TRBV7-8 and TRBJ2-3; the D gene lacks a confident call. Sample: cultured PBMCs, taken from culture after CMV antigen stimulation. The sequence was collected from a human donor in good health (CMV status not recorded). Some clones in this sample may be carry-over from other donors' samples. Here is the DNA: TGTGCCAGCAGCTTTGGGCCTGGCGGTTTTGGAGATACGCAGTATTTT. It encodes CASSFGPGGFGDTQYF.